This T cell receptor beta chain was obtained from a study of blood T cells in healthy people across ages. The second PCR ran roughly 7 to 12 cycles with a sample-barcoded 5' primer and J-beta primers. Each sample yielded at least 2.5 million CDR3-containing paired-end reads. TCRdb independently ran MiXCR on the 5' RACE reads; one entry per CDR3 protein. The table lists around 1,500,000 distinct CDR3 sequences, approximately 40% of them singletons, with 6.5% to 10% in the top ten. There are a few counts of this clonotype. The sequencing sample was made of blood. This TCR was recovered from a woman between 18 and 29 years old in good health.

CDR3 sequence reads: CASSAFNRGLPETQYF. Written as DNA, the CDR3 is TGTGCCAGCAGTGCCTTCAACAGGGGGCTCCCAGAGACCCAGTACTTC. The chain links TRBV6-1 to TRBJ2-5, with 9 bases lining up with TRBD1. Germline trimming cut 4 bases from V and 4 bases from J; bases unmatched to any gene: 10. The CDR3 is made up of 16 amino acids. Germline V gene data show CDR1 as MNHNS and CDR2 as SASEGT.